Here is one T cell receptor beta chain with its context. Its antigen remains unidentified. These data belong to a study of cytomegalovirus exposure and HLA in healthy donors. Study-level results: Accounts indicate the classifier identified cytomegalovirus status with strong specificity and sensitivity. Some segments of the V type, notably TRBV6-2 and TRBV6-3, were excluded as indistinguishable. In presence/absence analyses, roughly uniform sequencing depth across donors was assumed. Follow-up analysis seemed to connect common viral pathogens with several of the most significant clusters identified.

Trimming took off 1 base at V and 0 bases at J, with 9 bases between the two ends. The CDR3 covers 15 residues. Per the germline V gene, CDR1 is LNHDA and CDR2 is SQIVND (reference sequence). With 60 Vbeta and 13 Jbeta primers, the PCR was carried out. Data came from immunoSEQ multiplex PCR; TCRdb stores just in-frame clones and leaves some out. The sample lists some 100,000 clones, about 72% seen once, with 4% to 5% in the top ten. This receptor was obtained from a man aged 45-65 years in good health and CMV-seropositive. The chain recombines TRBV19 with TRBJ1-2; D may be TRBD1 (5 bases). The sequenced sample consisted of PBMCs. The DNA of the CDR3 is TGTGCCAGTAGTATAGCGGCGGGGGCTAACTATGGCTACACCTTC. It is translated as CASSIAAGANYGYTF.